The text below deals with one TCR beta chain. Antigen specificity is unknown. The data originate from a study of T cells expressing NK-cell markers. As for the study in general: Just one sequenced donor of eight was HCMV-seronegative, while seven were seropositive. Study results and caveats: Dominant NKG2C+ clonotypes accounted for 1.0-7.0% of CD8+ T cells in more than 5 donors.

The CDR3 spans 15 residues. Looked up from germline, CDR1 is MGHDK and CDR2 is SYGVNS. With the 5' RACE reads reprocessed, TCRdb shows one record per CDR3 protein and no DNA. The sample totals about 400,000 distinct CDR3 sequences. This sequence originates from a woman in her forties or fifties in good health. The rearrangement joins TRBV25-1 to TRBJ2-7; the D call of TRBD1 rests on TCRdb alone, since no DNA is present to check it. What was sequenced was blood T cells: a sorted CD56 or NKG2C T cell subset, CD4+ or CD8+ T cells, or bulk PBMC T cells (not recorded which). CDR3 region: CASSEAPTPSREQYF.